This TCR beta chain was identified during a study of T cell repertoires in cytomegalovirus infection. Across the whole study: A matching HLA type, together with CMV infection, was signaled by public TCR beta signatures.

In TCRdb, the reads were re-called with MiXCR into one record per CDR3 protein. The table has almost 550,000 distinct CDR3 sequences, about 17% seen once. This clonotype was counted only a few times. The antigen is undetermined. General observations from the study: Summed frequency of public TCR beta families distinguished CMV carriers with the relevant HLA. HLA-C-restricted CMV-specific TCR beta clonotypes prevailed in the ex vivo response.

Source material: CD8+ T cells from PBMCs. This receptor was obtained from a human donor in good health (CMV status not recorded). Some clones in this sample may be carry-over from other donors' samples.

The CDR3 DNA reads TGTGCCAGCAGCCGGACTAGCCTCCGCCACGAGCAGTACTTC. Amino acid sequence: CASSRTSLRHEQYF. This chain uses TRBV7-9 with TRBJ2-7; the match to TRBD2 covers 8 bases. Germline CDR1 is SEHNR and CDR2 is FQNEAQ (reference sequence). CDR3 size: 14 residues. Trimming cost V 5 bases and J 5 bases; bases outside gene matches: 8. The full variable domain, its missing parts supplied by reference TRBV7-9 and TRBJ2-7, is DTGVSQNPRHKITKRGQNVTFRCDPISEHNRLYWYRQTLGQGPEFLTYFQNEAQLEKSRLLSDRFSAERPKGSFSTLEIQRTEQGDSAMYLCASSRTSLRHEQYFGPGTRLTVT.